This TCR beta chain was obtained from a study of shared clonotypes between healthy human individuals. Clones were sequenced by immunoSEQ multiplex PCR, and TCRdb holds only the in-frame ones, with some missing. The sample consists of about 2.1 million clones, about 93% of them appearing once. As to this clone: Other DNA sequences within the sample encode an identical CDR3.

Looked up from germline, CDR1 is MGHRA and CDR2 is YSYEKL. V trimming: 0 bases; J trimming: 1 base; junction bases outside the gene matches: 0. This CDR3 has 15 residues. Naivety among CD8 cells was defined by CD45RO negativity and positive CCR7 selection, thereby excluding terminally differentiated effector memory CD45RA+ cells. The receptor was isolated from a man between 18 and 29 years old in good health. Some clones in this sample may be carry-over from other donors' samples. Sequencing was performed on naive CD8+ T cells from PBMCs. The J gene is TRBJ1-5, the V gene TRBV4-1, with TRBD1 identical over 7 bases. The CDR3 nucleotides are TGCGCCAGCAGCCAAGACAGGGGGAGCAATCAGCCCCAGCATTTT. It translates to CASSQDRGSNQPQHF.